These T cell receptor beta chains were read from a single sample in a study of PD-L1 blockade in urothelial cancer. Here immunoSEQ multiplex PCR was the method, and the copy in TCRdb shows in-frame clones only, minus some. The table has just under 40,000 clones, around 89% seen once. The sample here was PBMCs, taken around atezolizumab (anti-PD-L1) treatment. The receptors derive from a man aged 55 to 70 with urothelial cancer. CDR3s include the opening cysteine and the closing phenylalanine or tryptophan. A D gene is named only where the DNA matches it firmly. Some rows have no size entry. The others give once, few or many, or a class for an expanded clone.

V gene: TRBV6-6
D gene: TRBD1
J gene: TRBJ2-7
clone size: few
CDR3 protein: CASILDRTFREQYF
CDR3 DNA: TGTGCCAGCATCTTGGACAGGACCTTTCGAGAGCAGTACTTC

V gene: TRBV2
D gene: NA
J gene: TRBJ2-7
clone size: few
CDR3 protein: CASSFVEQYF
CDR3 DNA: TGTGCCAGCAGTTTCGTGGAGCAGTACTTC

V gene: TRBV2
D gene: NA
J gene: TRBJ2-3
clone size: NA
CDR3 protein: CASSEMRAAGTDTQYF
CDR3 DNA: TGTGCCAGCAGTGAGATGCGAGCGGCGGGCACAGATACGCAGTATTTT

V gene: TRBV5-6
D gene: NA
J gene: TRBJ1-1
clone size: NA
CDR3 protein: CATQLKWGLSTEAFF
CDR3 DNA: TGTGCCACCCAGCTCAAATGGGGGCTGAGCACTGAAGCTTTCTTT

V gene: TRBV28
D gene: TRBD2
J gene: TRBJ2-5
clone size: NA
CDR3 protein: CASSPGTSGGAGETQYF
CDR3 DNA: TGTGCCAGCAGTCCCGGGACTAGCGGGGGGGCAGGGGAGACCCAGTACTTC

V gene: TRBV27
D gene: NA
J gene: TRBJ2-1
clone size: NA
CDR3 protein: CASTPGGNEQFF
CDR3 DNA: TGTGCCAGCACTCCCGGTGGCAATGAGCAGTTCTTC

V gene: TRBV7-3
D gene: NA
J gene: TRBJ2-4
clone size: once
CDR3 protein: CASSPGTAGDIQYF
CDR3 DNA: TGTGCCAGCAGCCCCGGGACTGCTGGAGACATTCAGTACTTC

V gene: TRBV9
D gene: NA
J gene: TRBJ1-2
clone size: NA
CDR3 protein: CASSAQWTEDYGYTF
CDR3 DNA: TGTGCCAGCAGCGCCCAATGGACAGAAGACTATGGCTACACCTTC

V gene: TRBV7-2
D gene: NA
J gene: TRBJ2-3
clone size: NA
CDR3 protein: CASSRDSGGRTDTQYF
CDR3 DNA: TGTGCCAGCAGTCGTGATTCCGGGGGTAGGACAGATACGCAGTATTTT

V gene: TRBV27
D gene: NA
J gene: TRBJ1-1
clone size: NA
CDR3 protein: CASTSPGGVEAFF
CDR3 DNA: TGTGCCAGCACGTCCCCTGGGGGGGTTGAAGCTTTCTTT

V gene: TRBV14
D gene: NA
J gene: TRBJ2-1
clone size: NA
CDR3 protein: CASSQERTYNEQFF
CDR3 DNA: TGTGCCAGCAGCCAAGAGAGAACCTACAATGAGCAGTTCTTC

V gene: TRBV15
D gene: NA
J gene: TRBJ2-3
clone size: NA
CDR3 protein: CATSKTQISTDTQYF
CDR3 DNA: TGTGCCACCAGCAAGACTCAGATAAGCACAGATACGCAGTATTTT

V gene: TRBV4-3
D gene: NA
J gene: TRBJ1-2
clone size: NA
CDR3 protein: CASSLTGGGWGYTF
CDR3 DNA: TGCGCCAGCAGCCTGACGGGAGGAGGGTGGGGCTACACCTTC

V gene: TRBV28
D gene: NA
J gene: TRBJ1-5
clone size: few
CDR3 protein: CASSIIGQYNQPQHF
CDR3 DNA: TGTGCCAGCAGTATAATTGGACAGTACAATCAGCCCCAGCATTTT

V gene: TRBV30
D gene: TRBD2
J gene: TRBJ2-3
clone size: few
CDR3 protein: CAWSEHHLRLANTDTQYF
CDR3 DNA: TGTGCCTGGAGTGAACACCACCTCCGACTAGCGAACACAGATACGCAGTATTTT

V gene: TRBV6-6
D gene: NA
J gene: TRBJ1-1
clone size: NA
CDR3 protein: CASSLSGEAFF
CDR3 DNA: TGTGCCAGCAGTCTCAGCGGTGAAGCTTTCTTT

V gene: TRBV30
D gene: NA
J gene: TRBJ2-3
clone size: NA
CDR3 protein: CAWIQGNTQYF
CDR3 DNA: TGTGCCTGGATCCAGGGGAATACGCAGTATTTT

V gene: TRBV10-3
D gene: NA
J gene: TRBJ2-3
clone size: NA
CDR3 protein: CAISGDRDSSTDTQYF
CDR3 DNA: TGTGCCATCAGTGGCGACAGAGACTCTAGCACAGATACGCAGTATTTT

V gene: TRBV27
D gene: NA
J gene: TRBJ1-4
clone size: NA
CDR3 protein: CASSSLPGGATNEKLFF
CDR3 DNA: TGTGCCAGCAGTTCTCTCCCCGGAGGGGCAACTAATGAAAAACTGTTTTTT

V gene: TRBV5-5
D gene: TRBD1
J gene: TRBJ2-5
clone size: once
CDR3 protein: CASRPGGGETQYF
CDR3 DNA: TGTGCCAGCAGACCAGGGGGTGGGGAGACCCAGTACTTC

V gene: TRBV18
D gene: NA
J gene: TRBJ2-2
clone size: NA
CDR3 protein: CASSERETGELFF
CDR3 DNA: TGTGCCAGCTCGGAGAGGGAGACCGGGGAGCTGTTTTTT

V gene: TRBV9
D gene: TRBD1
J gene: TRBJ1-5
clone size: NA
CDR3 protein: CASSDTGVANQPQHF
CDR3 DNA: TGTGCCAGCAGTGATACAGGGGTGGCCAATCAGCCCCAGCATTTT

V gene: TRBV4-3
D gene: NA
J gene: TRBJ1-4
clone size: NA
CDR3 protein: CASSQAAGAGEKLFF
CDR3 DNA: TGCGCCAGCAGCCAAGCTGCGGGGGCAGGTGAAAAACTGTTTTTT

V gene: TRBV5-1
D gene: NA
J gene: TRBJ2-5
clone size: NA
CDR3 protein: CASSSLDGFQETQYF
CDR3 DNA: TGCGCCAGCAGCTCCTTAGACGGGTTCCAAGAGACCCAGTACTTC

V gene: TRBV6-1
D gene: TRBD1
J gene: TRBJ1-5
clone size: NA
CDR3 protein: CATRGQVDQPQHF
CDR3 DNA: TGTGCCACCCGGGGACAGGTGGATCAGCCCCAGCATTTT

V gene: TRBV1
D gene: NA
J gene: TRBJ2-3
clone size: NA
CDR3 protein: CTSSQEGLAGYTQYF
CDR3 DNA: TGCACCAGCAGCCAAGAAGGACTAGCGGGGTATACGCAGTATTTT

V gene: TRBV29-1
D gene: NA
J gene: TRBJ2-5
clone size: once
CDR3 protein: CSVILAGRAQETQYF
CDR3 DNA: TGCAGCGTTATACTAGCTGGCAGGGCCCAAGAGACCCAGTACTTC

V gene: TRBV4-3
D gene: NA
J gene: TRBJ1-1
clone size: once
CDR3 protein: CASSQWGENTEAFF
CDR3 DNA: TGCGCCAGCAGCCAGTGGGGGGAGAACACTGAAGCTTTCTTT

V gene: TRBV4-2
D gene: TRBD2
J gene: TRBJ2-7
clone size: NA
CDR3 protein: CASSQDNLAGEFYEQYF
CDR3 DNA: TGTGCCAGCAGCCAAGATAATCTAGCGGGGGAGTTTTACGAGCAGTACTTC

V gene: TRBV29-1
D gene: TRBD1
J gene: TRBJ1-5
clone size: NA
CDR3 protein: CSVEQSGGQPQHF
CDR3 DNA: TGCAGCGTTGAACAATCAGGGGGTCAGCCCCAGCATTTT

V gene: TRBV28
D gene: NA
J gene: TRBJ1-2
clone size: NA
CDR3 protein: CASTILNNYGYTF
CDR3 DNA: TGTGCCAGCACCATACTGAACAACTATGGCTACACCTTC

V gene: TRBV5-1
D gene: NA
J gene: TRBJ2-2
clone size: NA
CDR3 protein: CASSPVSGSTGELFF
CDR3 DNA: TGCGCCAGCAGCCCCGTTAGCGGAAGCACCGGGGAGCTGTTTTTT

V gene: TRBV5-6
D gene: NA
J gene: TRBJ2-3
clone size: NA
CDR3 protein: CASELGDWRATQYF
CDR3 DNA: TGTGCCAGCGAACTCGGGGACTGGAGGGCTACGCAGTATTTT

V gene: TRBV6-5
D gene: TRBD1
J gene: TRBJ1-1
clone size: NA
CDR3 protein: CASNNRGPNTEAFF
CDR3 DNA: TGTGCCAGCAACAACAGGGGACCTAACACTGAAGCTTTCTTT

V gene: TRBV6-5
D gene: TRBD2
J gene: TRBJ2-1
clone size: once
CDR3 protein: CASSRTSGEGHEQFF
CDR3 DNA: TGTGCCAGCAGCCGGACTAGCGGGGAGGGGCATGAGCAGTTCTTC

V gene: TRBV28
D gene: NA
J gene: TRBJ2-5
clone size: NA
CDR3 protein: CASSPEGTQYF
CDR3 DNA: TGTGCCAGCAGTCCGGAGGGGACCCAGTACTTC

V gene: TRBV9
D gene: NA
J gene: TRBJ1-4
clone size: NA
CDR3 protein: CASSVSGIPNEKLFF
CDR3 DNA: TGTGCCAGCAGCGTAAGCGGGATACCTAATGAAAAACTGTTTTTT

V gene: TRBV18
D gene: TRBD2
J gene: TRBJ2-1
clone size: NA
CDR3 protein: CASSPPGLAGYNEQFF
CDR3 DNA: TGTGCCAGCTCACCACCGGGACTAGCGGGATACAATGAGCAGTTCTTC

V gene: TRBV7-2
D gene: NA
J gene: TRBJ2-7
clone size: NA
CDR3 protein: CASSPRDFPPEQYF
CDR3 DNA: TGTGCCAGCAGCCCCCGGGACTTTCCTCCAGAGCAGTACTTC

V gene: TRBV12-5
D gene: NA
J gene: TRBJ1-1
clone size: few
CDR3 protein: CASGPGHMNTEAFF
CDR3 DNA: TGTGCTAGTGGTCCAGGACACATGAACACTGAAGCTTTCTTT

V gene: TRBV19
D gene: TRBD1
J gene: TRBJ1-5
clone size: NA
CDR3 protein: CASSPSDRRGQPQHF
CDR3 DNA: TGTGCCAGTAGTCCTTCGGACAGGCGCGGTCAGCCCCAGCATTTT

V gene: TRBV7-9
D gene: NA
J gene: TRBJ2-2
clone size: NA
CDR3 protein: CASSLVYGELFF
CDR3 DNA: TGTGCCAGCAGCTTAGTCTATGGGGAGCTGTTTTTT

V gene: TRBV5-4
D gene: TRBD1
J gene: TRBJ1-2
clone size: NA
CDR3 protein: CASSRTGVNYGYTF
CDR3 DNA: TGTGCCAGCAGCCGGACAGGGGTAAACTATGGCTACACCTTC

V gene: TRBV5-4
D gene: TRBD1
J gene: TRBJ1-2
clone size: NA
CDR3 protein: CASSSGGQASNYGYTF
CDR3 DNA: TGTGCCAGCAGCTCCGGGGGACAGGCCAGTAACTATGGCTACACCTTC

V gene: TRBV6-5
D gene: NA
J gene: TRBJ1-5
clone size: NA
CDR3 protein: CASSYDAGERQPQHF
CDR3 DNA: TGTGCCAGCAGTTACGACGCAGGGGAGAGGCAGCCCCAGCATTTT

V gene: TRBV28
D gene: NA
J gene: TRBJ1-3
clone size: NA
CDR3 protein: CASSSPRSGNTIYF
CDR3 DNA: TGTGCCAGCAGTTCCCCGAGGTCCGGAAACACCATATATTTT

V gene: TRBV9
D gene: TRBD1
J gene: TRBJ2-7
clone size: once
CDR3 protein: CASSALGQSDEQYF
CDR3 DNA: TGTGCCAGCAGCGCCCTGGGACAGAGCGACGAGCAGTACTTC

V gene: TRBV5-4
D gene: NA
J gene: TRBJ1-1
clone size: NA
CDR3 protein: CASSLLQDTEAFF
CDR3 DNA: TGTGCCAGCAGCTTATTACAGGACACTGAAGCTTTCTTT

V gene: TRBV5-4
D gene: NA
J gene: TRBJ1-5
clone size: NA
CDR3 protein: CASSLEGGNQPQHF
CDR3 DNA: TGTGCCAGCAGCTTGGAAGGGGGCAATCAGCCCCAGCATTTT